This is a list of T cell receptor beta chains from one sample in a study of blood T cell repertoires in COVID-19. Using immunoSEQ multiplex PCR, the repertoire was profiled, and TCRdb retains in-frame clones only, with some absent. The repertoire holds 200,000 to 300,000 clones, about 91% seen once, with roughly 1.4% in the top ten. Sequenced sample: peripheral blood. These receptors all come from a man at least 80 years old with acute or convalescent COVID-19. Each CDR3 is given with its conserved first and last residue. D genes are given only for firm matches. The size entry is marked missing in some rows and otherwise reads once, few, many or a size class.

TGTGCCAGCAGTGGACGGAGGGACACTGAAGCTTTCTTT | CASSGRRDTEAFF | TRBJ1-1 | - | - | TRBV2
TGTGCCAGTACCCCGACAGGGGTATTAGGCTACACCTTC | CASTPTGVLGYTF | TRBJ1-2 | TRBD1 | - | TRBV19
TGCAGTGCTAGTAGTGATGGGCGGGGGGGAACCGCCCCCGGGGAGCTGTTTTTT | CSASSDGRGGTAPGELFF | TRBJ2-2 | TRBD2 | - | TRBV20-1
TGTGCCAGCAGCTTCCGCCCGGGACTCCATAGCACAGATACGCAGTATTTT | CASSFRPGLHSTDTQYF | TRBJ2-3 | - | once | TRBV7-2
TGTGCCAGCAGCGTAAGTTCGACAGGGGGCAATGAATGGCGGAAACTGTTTTTT | CASSVSSTGGNEWRKLFF | TRBJ1-4 | TRBD1 | - | TRBV9
TGTGCCAGTAGTATCAAGGCGGGGGGGAATGAGCAGTTCTTC | CASSIKAGGNEQFF | TRBJ2-1 | TRBD2 | - | TRBV19
TGCGCCAGCAGCTTTCGGGACACCTACGAGCAGTACTTC | CASSFRDTYEQYF | TRBJ2-7 | - | - | TRBV4-1
TGTGCCAGCTCACGTACACAGGGAGATACCGGGGAGCTGTTTTTT | CASSRTQGDTGELFF | TRBJ2-2 | - | - | TRBV18
TGTGCCAGCAGCCAAGATCGGGGGACTGGGAACAATGAGCAGTTCTTC | CASSQDRGTGNNEQFF | TRBJ2-1 | - | once | TRBV3-1/TRBV3-2
TGCGCCAGCAGCCAACAAACTAGCGGTGGGTACGAGCAGTACTTC | CASSQQTSGGYEQYF | TRBJ2-7 | TRBD2 | few | TRBV4-1
TGTGCCAGCAGCTTAGCGATCGGGACACTCTACGAGCAGTACTTC | CASSLAIGTLYEQYF | TRBJ2-7 | - | - | TRBV7-2